This TCR beta chain was retrieved from a study of PD-1 blockade in classical Hodgkin lymphoma. Study outcomes and limitations: Newly diagnosed patients had baseline TCR diversity that was reportedly lower than that of healthy donors.

This clone came up a few times. Its antigen is as yet unknown. Per the germline V gene, CDR1 is MNHEY and CDR2 is SMNVEV (reference sequence). This CDR3 is built from 14 residues. Trimming at V came to 5 bases and at J to 2 bases, leaving 6 bases not matched to a gene. Profiled with immunoSEQ multiplex PCR; TCRdb holds only in-frame clones, not every one. The sample holds roughly 10,000 clones, 70% to 80% seen once. Time point noted: cycle 4 day 1 (C4D1), after more than five weeks of nivolumab. Every patient experienced relapse after autologous stem cell transplantation, and brentuximab vedotin exposure varied. Researchers pulled CD8+ T cells out of thawed PBMCs using magnetic negative selection.

The sequence was obtained from a human donor with classical Hodgkin lymphoma. The V gene is TRBV27, the J gene TRBJ2-7; 7 nucleotides match TRBD2. The starting material was CD8+ T cells from blood, obtained before the fourth cycle of nivolumab. CDR3 sequence reads: CASSLLAVPYEQYF. The DNA for the CDR3 is TGTGCCAGCAGTCTCCTAGCGGTTCCCTACGAGCAGTACTTC.